This T cell receptor beta chain appears in the sequencing data of a study of blood T cell repertoires in COVID-19. Background on the study: Samples taken during acute and convalescent COVID-19 were collected in the United States, Italy and Spain. T cells, B-cell-depleted T cells, or PBMCs supplied cDNA or gDNA.

The CDR3 has 20 amino acids. The V and J ends lost 4 bases and 0 bases respectively, with 26 bases between them. Germline-derived CDR1 and CDR2 are KGHSH and LQKENI. Per the study methods: Estimation of nucleated cell counts relied on the amplification of reference gene primers. TCRdb keeps only in-frame clones here, not all; method: immunoSEQ multiplex PCR. For V, J and clone size, that table is used; D and trimming come from the DNA. The sample includes over 90,000 clones, nearly 90% seen only once; the top ten take around 3.3%. This clone was observed once. The clonotype comes from a man aged 50 to 59 in a cohort sampled during active COVID-19. The genes are TRBV18 and TRBJ2-3, with D possibly TRBD2 on 5 matching bases. Sequenced: peripheral blood. The DNA of the CDR3 is TGTGCCAGCTCACAAAACTCATTGGCTTTTGGGAGCCTCAGCACAGATACGCAGTATTTT. It encodes CASSQNSLAFGSLSTDTQYF. Together with reference TRBV18 and TRBJ2-3, the CDR3 gives the full variable domain: NAGVMQNPRHLVRRRGQEARLRCSPMKGHSHVYWYRQLPEEGLKFMVYLQKENIIDESGMPKERFSAEFPKEGPSILRIQQVVRGDSAAYFCASSQNSLAFGSLSTDTQYFGPGTRLTVL.